Listed here are 4 T cell receptor beta chains from one sample, sequenced in a study of OX40 agonist ivuxolimab in advanced cancers. Assay used: immunoSEQ multiplex PCR; TCRdb lists only in-frame clones, some missing. The table includes 72,000 or so clones, over 75% detected once. The input for sequencing was CD4+ or CD8+ T cells sorted from blood, taken in a trial of the OX40 agonist ivuxolimab. Every receptor here comes from an adult with an advanced solid tumor such as melanoma, head and neck, liver or kidney cancer.

This clone appeared a few times. The V gene is TRBV7-2, the J gene TRBJ2-7; D is uncertain. V lost 2 bases and J 2 bases, leaving 13 bases between the germline ends. Germline V CDR1 and CDR2: SGHTA, FQGNSA. There are 15 residues in the CDR3. The CDR3 protein is CASSLHPLHTYEQYF. The CDR3, as DNA: TGTGCCAGCAGCTTACACCCATTACATACCTACGAGCAGTACTTC. Complete variable domain (other parts from reference TRBV7-2 and TRBJ2-7): GAGVSQSPSNKVTEKGKDVELRCDPISGHTALYWYRQSLGQGLEFLIYFQGNSAPDKSGLPSDRFSAERTGGSVSTLTIQRTQQEDSAVYLCASSLHPLHTYEQYFGPGTRLTVT.

The V call is TRBV29-1, the J call TRBJ2-1; TRBD2 matches at 11 bases. Germline trimming cut 7 bases from V and 6 bases from J; bases unmatched to any gene: 5. The CDR3 consists of 13 residues. Germline V lookup: CDR1 SQVTM, CDR2 ANQGSEA. CDR3 in DNA: TGCAGCGACTTAGGGACTAGCGGCAATGAGCAGTTCTTC. It yields the protein CSDLGTSGNEQFF.

The V gene is TRBV25-1, the J gene TRBJ2-1; no firm D call. CDR3 length equals 12 residues. V was shortened by 2 bases and J by 8 bases, with 7 bases between the two germline ends. Germline values: CDR1 MGHDK, CDR2 SYGVNS. CDR3: CASSERSYEQFF. In DNA, the CDR3 is TGTGCCAGCAGTGAAAGGTCCTATGAGCAGTTCTTC.

The chain links TRBV14 to TRBJ2-3; D not certain. Trimming removed 0 bases at V and 0 bases at J, with 4 bases between. The CDR3 spans 14 residues. CDR1 is SGHDN, CDR2 FVKESK, per germline. The CDR3 sequence: CASSQDPSTDTQYF. The CDR3 DNA reads as TGTGCCAGCAGCCAAGATCCTAGCACAGATACGCAGTATTTT. Full variable domain (remainder filled in from reference TRBV14 and TRBJ2-3): EAGVTQFPSHSVIEKGQTVTLRCDPISGHDNLYWYRRVMGKEIKFLLHFVKESKQDESGMPNNRFLAERTGGTYSTLKVQPAELEDSGVYFCASSQDPSTDTQYFGPGTRLTVL.